Included here is one TCR beta chain sequence, with context. V was clipped by 5 bases and J by 0 bases, with 13 bases between them. Germline CDR1 is SEHNR and CDR2 is FQNEAQ (reference sequence). This CDR3 spans 15 amino acids. The sample belongs to a study of shared clonotypes between healthy human individuals. Repertoires were generated with immunoSEQ multiplex PCR, while TCRdb's copy carries only in-frame clones and drops some. This table has around 990,000 clones, approximately 80% appearing once. The material sequenced was memory CD4+ T cells from PBMCs. Subset defined: CD45RA-negative fraction. The V call is TRBV7-9, the J call TRBJ1-1, with D perhaps matching TRBD1 (6 bases). The sequence came from a man aged 18-30 years in good health. Some clones in this sample may be carry-over from other donors' samples. CDR3 region: CASSPRGGMNTEAFF. CDR3 DNA sequence: TGTGCCAGCAGCCCCAGGGGAGGGATGAACACTGAAGCTTTCTTT.